The 24 T cell receptor beta chains listed next were all sequenced from one sample in a study of T cell repertoires in cytomegalovirus infection. No antigen has been identified for these receptors. TCRdb processed the reads anew with MiXCR; each CDR3 protein has one entry. The profile shows approximately 120,000 distinct CDR3 sequences, about 28% of them singletons. Sequenced material: CD8+ T cells from cultured PBMCs, taken from culture after CMV antigen stimulation. These receptors came from a human donor in good health (CMV status not recorded). Some clones in this sample may be carry-over from other donors' samples.

The rearrangement links TRBV7-3 to TRBJ2-1; D may be TRBD2 (6 bases). The CDR3 consists of 15 residues. The germline CDR1 and CDR2 sequences are SGHTA and FQGTGA. Trimming took off 1 base at V and 4 bases at J, with 11 bases between the two ends. The CDR3 DNA follows: TGTGCCAGCAGCTTAATTCGCGGGGATTACAATGAGCAGTTCTTC. Translation: CASSLIRGDYNEQFF.

This chain joins TRBV28 and TRBJ2-1; 7 nucleotides line up with TRBD1. Germline V gene lookup returns CDR1 MDHEN and CDR2 SYDVKM. The junction had 3 bases not matched to a gene; V was cut back by 4 bases and J by 3 bases. CDR3 length: 14 residues. The CDR3 loop is CASSYGTDYNEQFF. In DNA form, the CDR3 reads TGTGCCAGCAGTTACGGGACAGACTACAATGAGCAGTTCTTC.

This chain uses TRBV2 with TRBJ2-5; the D is unclear. Trimming shortened V by 0 bases and J by 2 bases, and 16 bases separated the two germline ends. Germline CDR1 and CDR2: SNHLY and FYNNEI. There are 17 residues in the CDR3. The CDR3, as DNA: TGTGCCAGCAGTGAAGCGCGAGTCCCAGACAAACAAGAGACCCAGTACTTC. This codes for CASSEARVPDKQETQYF.

The rearrangement joins TRBV18 to TRBJ1-6; D is uncertain. CDR3 length equals 15 residues. Trimming left V 1 base short and J 6 bases short, with 10 bases between. The germline V gene has CDR1 KGHSH and CDR2 LQKENI. CDR3 coding DNA: TGTGCCAGCTCACCACAAGCCGGCAGTAATTCACCCCTCCACTTT. Amino acids: CASSPQAGSNSPLHF. The variable domain in full, with the rest retrieved from reference TRBV18 and TRBJ1-6, is NAGVMQNPRHLVRRRGQEARLRCSPMKGHSHVYWYRQLPEEGLKFMVYLQKENIIDESGMPKERFSAEFPKEGPSILRIQQVVRGDSAAYFCASSPQAGSNSPLHFGNGTRLTVT.

The chain combines TRBV6-6 with TRBJ2-7; possibly TRBD2 for D (6 bases). V lost 0 bases and J 7 bases, leaving 10 bases between the germline ends. The germline gives CDR1 MNHNY, CDR2 SVGAGI (reference sequence). This CDR3 has 13 amino acids. The DNA for the CDR3 is TGTGCCAGCAGTTACTCGATTGGGGGGGAGCAGTACTTC. Protein: CASSYSIGGEQYF.

The genes are TRBV7-9 and TRBJ1-1; 11 nucleotides agree with TRBD1. There are 15 residues in the CDR3. With 0 bases clipped from V and 4 bases from J, the junction kept 1 base outside the gene matches. In germline, CDR1 is SEHNR, CDR2 FQNEAQ (reference sequence). CDR3 nucleotides: TGTGCCAGCAGCTTAGCGGGGACAGGGGGCACTGAAGCTTTCTTT. This translates into CASSLAGTGGTEAFF.

This clonotype was seen more than once but under ten times. The rearrangement links TRBV10-3 to TRBJ2-1, with D possibly called TRBD1 or TRBD2 (5 bases each). Trimming left V 2 bases short and J 10 bases short, with 9 bases between. CDR3 length: 12 amino acids. CDR1 and CDR2 (germline): ENHRY, SYGVKD. The CDR3 DNA follows: TGTGCCATCAGTGAGGGGGACCTGGAGCAGTTCTTC. The encoded protein is CAISEGDLEQFF.

This clonotype was seen only a few times. V and J are TRBV7-2 and TRBJ2-3, with 11 bases that match TRBD2. Germline-derived CDR1 and CDR2 are SGHTA and FQGNSA. This CDR3 is built from 17 residues. The J segment lost 2 bases and the V segment lost 0 bases, leaving 4 bases of the junction unmatched. For the CDR3, the DNA is TGTGCCAGCAGCTTAGCGGGACTAGCGGAGATCACAGATACGCAGTATTTT. Encoded protein: CASSLAGLAEITDTQYF.

This clonotype was recorded many times. J is TRBJ1-4 and V is TRBV7-2, with unresolved D. The germline gives CDR1 SGHTA, CDR2 FQGNSA. Between the trimmed V and J ends, which lost 2 bases and 7 bases, there was a span of 14 bases. This CDR3 contains 15 residues. CDR3: CASSLSAAMGEKLFF. Here the CDR3 DNA reads TGTGCCAGCAGCTTAAGTGCAGCCATGGGTGAAAAACTGTTTTTT. Full variable domain (rest looked up from reference TRBV7-2 and TRBJ1-4): GAGVSQSPSNKVTEKGKDVELRCDPISGHTALYWYRQSLGQGLEFLIYFQGNSAPDKSGLPSDRFSAERTGGSVSTLTIQRTQQEDSAVYLCASSLSAAMGEKLFFGSGTQLSVL.

The rearrangement links TRBV4-1 to TRBJ1-2; D is uncertain. CDR1 MGHRA and CDR2 YSYEKL come from the germline V gene. This CDR3 is built from 14 residues. V was shortened by 1 base and J by 4 bases, with 10 bases between the two germline ends. CDR3: CASSQGGYGYGYTF. The DNA of the CDR3 is TGCGCCAGCAGCCAAGGAGGGTATGGCTATGGCTACACCTTC.

This clonotype was recorded at least ten times. V usage is TRBV30 and J usage is TRBJ1-4; TRBD1 matches 12 bases. This CDR3 spans 14 amino acids. CDR1 is GTSNPN and CDR2 is SVGIG in the germline V gene (reference sequence). Trimming at V came to 5 bases and at J to 12 bases, leaving 10 bases not matched to a gene. CDR3 loop: CAWGRGQGAVELFF. The CDR3 DNA reads TGTGCCTGGGGACGGGGACAGGGGGCAGTGGAACTGTTTTTT.

CDR3 sequence (DNA): TGTGCCAGCAGTGAAGAAGAACGGACAGTCGAGGGCTACACCTTC. It yields the protein CASSEEERTVEGYTF. The V and J genes are TRBV2 and TRBJ1-2; D might be TRBD1 (6 bases). The V end lost 1 base, the J end lost 8 bases, and 17 bases lay between the germline ends. The germline gives CDR1 SNHLY, CDR2 FYNNEI. The CDR3 spans 15 residues.

The CDR3 is CASGTGGNEQFF. CDR3 DNA: TGTGCCAGCGGGACAGGGGGTAATGAGCAGTTCTTC. This rearrangement joins TRBV16 to TRBJ2-1, with 11 bases matching TRBD1. V trimming: 8 bases; J trimming: 7 bases; junction bases outside the gene matches: 1. Per the germline V gene, CDR1 is KGHSY and CDR2 is FQNENV. This CDR3 region has 12 residues.

The CDR3 DNA reads as TGCGCCAGCAGCCAAGTTCCTAGCGGAGCCTACGAGCAGTACTTC. It specifies CASSQVPSGAYEQYF. The genes are TRBV4-1 and TRBJ2-7; TRBD2 matches at 7 bases. Unmatched junction bases numbered 5, after V lost 1 base and J lost 2 bases. Germline loops: CDR1 MGHRA, CDR2 YSYEKL. CDR3 size: 15 residues.

The chain recombines TRBV7-9 with TRBJ1-1, with 8 bases aligning to TRBD1. Germline trimming cut 5 bases from V and 6 bases from J; bases unmatched to any gene: 8. Germline loops: CDR1 SEHNR, CDR2 FQNEAQ (reference sequence). This CDR3 is 14 amino acids long. As DNA, the CDR3 is TGTGCCAGCAGCCACCCCTCGACAGGGGCTGAAGCTTTCTTT. This gives the protein CASSHPSTGAEAFF.

This clonotype has a handful of counts. The chain combines TRBV9 with TRBJ2-7, with TRBD2 identical over 11 bases. V dropped 0 bases and J dropped 3; count of bases not matched to a gene: 5. The CDR3 spans 16 residues. Germline CDR1 and CDR2: SGDLS and YYNGEE. This chain's CDR3 is CASSVDTSGGGYEQYF. For the CDR3, the DNA is TGTGCCAGCAGCGTAGATACTAGCGGGGGCGGCTACGAGCAGTACTTC.

The V and J genes are TRBV7-9 and TRBJ2-4; D gene uncertain. V shed 4 bases and J shed 6 bases, with 13 bases lying between them. The CDR3 spans 14 residues. The V gene's germline CDR1 is SEHNR and CDR2 FQNEAQ (reference sequence). CDR3 residues: CASSSEVQINIQYF. CDR3 sequence (DNA): TGTGCCAGCAGCTCAGAGGTACAGATAAACATTCAGTACTTC.

This clonotype was recorded at least ten times. J is TRBJ2-3 and V is TRBV7-2; tentative D call: TRBD1 (6 bases). Germline V gene sequence: CDR1 SGHTA, CDR2 FQGNSA. This CDR3 contains 15 residues. V lost 6 bases, J lost 0 bases, and 13 bases lay in between. Written as DNA, the CDR3 is TGTGCCAGCAGAACAACAGGGTCTAGCACAGATACGCAGTATTTT. This translates into CASRTTGSSTDTQYF.

The chain carries TRBV7-9 and TRBJ1-2; the D gene is possibly TRBD1 (6 bases). V shed 4 bases and J shed 4 bases, with 19 bases lying between them. CDR1 and CDR2 (germline): SEHNR, FQNEAQ (reference sequence). The CDR3 loop spans 16 amino acids. CDR3 protein: CASSSLSLDRFYGYTF. The CDR3 DNA is TGTGCCAGCAGCTCCCTATCCCTGGACAGATTCTATGGCTACACCTTC.

Only a few counts were recorded for this clonotype. The gene calls are TRBV5-5 and TRBJ1-5, with D uncertain. The CDR3 totals 15 residues. The V gene lost 0 bases and the J gene lost 0 bases, with 7 bases spanning the gap. Germline V lookup: CDR1 SGHKS, CDR2 YYEKEE (reference sequence). CDR3 in amino acids: CASSLEAYSNQPQHF. The CDR3 DNA follows: TGTGCCAGCAGCTTGGAAGCTTATAGCAATCAGCCCCAGCATTTT.

The genes are TRBV14 and TRBJ2-1; no definite D call. Germline-derived CDR1 and CDR2 are SGHDN and FVKESK. V lost 0 bases and J 6 bases, leaving 3 bases between the germline ends. This CDR3 region has 12 residues. This chain's CDR3 is CASSQDANEQFF. In DNA form, the CDR3 reads TGTGCCAGCAGCCAAGATGCCAATGAGCAGTTCTTC.

This clonotype has a handful of counts. The chain uses TRBV7-7 and TRBJ2-2; unclear D gene. Germline values: CDR1 SSHAT, CDR2 FNYEAQ (reference sequence). V lost 2 bases, J lost 3 bases, and 10 bases lay in between. The CDR3 totals 15 residues. CDR3 sequence: CASSLRNIDTGELFF. CDR3 in DNA: TGTGCCAGCAGCTTACGCAACATTGACACCGGGGAGCTGTTTTTT.

The chain links TRBV7-6 to TRBJ2-2; possibly TRBD1 or TRBD2 for D (5 bases each). The CDR3 extends over 16 amino acids. Looked up from germline, CDR1 is SGHVS and CDR2 is FNYEAQ. Trimming took off 5 bases at V and 3 bases at J, with 16 bases between the two ends. The CDR3 DNA follows: TGTGCCAGCAGCCAGCCGGGACCGGGCGACACCGGGGAGCTGTTTTTT. This codes for CASSQPGPGDTGELFF.

There are a few counts of this clonotype. V and J are TRBV12-3 or TRBV12-4 and TRBJ2-2; 7 bases line up with TRBD2. CDR3 length equals 15 residues. V lost 5 bases to trimming and J lost 3 bases; unmatched junction nucleotides: 6. For the CDR3, the DNA is TGTGCCAGCAGTCACGGACTAGAGGACACCGGGGAGCTGTTTTTT. Protein: CASSHGLEDTGELFF.